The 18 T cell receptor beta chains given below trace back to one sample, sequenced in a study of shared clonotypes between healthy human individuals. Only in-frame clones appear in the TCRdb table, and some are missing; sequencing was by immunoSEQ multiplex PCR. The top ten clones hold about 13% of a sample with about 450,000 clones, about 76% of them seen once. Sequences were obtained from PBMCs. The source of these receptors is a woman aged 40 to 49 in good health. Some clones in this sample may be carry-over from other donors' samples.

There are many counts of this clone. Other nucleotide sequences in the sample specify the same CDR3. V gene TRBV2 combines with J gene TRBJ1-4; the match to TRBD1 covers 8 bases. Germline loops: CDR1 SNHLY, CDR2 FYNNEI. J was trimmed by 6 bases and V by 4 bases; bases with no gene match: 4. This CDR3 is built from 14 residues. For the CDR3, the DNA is TGTGCCAGCAGTGGGAACAGGGGGGATGAAAAACTGTTTTTT. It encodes CASSGNRGDEKLFF.

CDR3 sequence (DNA): TGTGCCAGCAGCCCGCGAACCCGACAAGAGACCCAGTACTTC. It is translated as CASSPRTRQETQYF. This chain links TRBV7-7 with TRBJ2-5; D remains unclear. V shed 5 bases and J shed 2 bases, with 12 bases lying between them. Germline CDR1 SSHAT, CDR2 FNYEAQ (reference sequence). CDR3 size: 14 residues.

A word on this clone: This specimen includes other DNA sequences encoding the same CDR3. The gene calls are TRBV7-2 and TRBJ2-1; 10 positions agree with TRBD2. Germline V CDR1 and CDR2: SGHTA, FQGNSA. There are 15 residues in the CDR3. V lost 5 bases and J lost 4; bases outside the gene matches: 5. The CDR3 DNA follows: TGTGCCAGCAGCCGCCTAGCGGGAGCTTACAATGAGCAGTTCTTC. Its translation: CASSRLAGAYNEQFF.

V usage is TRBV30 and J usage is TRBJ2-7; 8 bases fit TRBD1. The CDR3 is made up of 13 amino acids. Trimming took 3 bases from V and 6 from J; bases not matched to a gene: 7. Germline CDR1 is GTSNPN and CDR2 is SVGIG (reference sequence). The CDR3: CAWRVPGTGEQYF. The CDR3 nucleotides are TGTGCCTGGAGAGTACCCGGGACAGGCGAGCAGTACTTC.

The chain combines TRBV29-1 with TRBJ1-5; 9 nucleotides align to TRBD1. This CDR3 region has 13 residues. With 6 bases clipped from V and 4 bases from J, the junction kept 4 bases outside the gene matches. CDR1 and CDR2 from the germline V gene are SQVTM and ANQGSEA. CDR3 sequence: CSVSGTGNQPQHF. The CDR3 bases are TGCAGCGTATCCGGGACAGGGAATCAGCCCCAGCATTTT.

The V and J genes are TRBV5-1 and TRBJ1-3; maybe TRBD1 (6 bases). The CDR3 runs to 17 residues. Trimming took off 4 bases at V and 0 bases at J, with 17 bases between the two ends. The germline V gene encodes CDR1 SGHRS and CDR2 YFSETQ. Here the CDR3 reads CASSISGHSSSGNTIYF. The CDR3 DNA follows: TGCGCCAGCAGCATCTCGGGACACTCGAGCTCTGGAAACACCATATATTTT.

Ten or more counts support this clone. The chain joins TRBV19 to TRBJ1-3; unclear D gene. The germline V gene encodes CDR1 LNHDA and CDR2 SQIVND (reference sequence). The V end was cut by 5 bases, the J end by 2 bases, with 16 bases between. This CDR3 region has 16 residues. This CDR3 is CASSREDGGTGNTIYF. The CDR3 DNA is TGTGCCAGTAGTCGGGAGGACGGAGGTACTGGAAACACCATATATTTT.

This CDR3 reads CASSLPRRARPYQPQHF. The CDR3 DNA follows: TGTGCCAGCAGTTTACCACGCCGGGCCAGGCCCTATCAGCCCCAGCATTTT. The genes are TRBV27 and TRBJ1-5, with unresolved D. Germline loops: CDR1 MNHEY, CDR2 SMNVEV (reference sequence). Trimming shortened V by 2 bases and J by 5 bases, and 19 bases separated the two germline ends. This CDR3 is built from 17 residues.

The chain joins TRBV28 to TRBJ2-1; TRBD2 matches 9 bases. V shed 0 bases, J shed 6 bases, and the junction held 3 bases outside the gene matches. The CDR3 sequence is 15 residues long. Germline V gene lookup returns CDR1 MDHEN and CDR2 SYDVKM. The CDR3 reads CASSLWAGGANEQFF. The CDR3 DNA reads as TGTGCCAGCAGTTTATGGGCGGGAGGGGCCAATGAGCAGTTCTTC.

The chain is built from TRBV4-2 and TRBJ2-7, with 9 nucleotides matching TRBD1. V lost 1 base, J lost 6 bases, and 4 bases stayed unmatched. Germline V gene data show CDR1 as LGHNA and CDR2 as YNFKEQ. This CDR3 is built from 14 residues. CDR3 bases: TGTGCCAGCAGCCAAGGGGGACAGGGATCCGAGCAGTACTTC. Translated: CASSQGGQGSEQYF.

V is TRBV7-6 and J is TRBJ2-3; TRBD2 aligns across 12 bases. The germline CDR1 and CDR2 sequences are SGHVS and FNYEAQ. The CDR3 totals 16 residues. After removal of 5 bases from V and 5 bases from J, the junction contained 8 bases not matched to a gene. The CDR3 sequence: CASSQRLAGAVDTQYF. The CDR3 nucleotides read TGTGCCAGCAGCCAGAGACTAGCGGGAGCGGTAGATACGCAGTATTTT.

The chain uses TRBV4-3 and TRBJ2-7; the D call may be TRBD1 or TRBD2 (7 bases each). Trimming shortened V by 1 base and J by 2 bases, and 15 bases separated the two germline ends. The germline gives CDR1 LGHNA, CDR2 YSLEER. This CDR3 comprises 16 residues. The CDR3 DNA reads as TGCGCCAGCAGCCAAGGGGGAGGGACAGCAGCCTACGAGCAGTACTTC. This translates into CASSQGGGTAAYEQYF.

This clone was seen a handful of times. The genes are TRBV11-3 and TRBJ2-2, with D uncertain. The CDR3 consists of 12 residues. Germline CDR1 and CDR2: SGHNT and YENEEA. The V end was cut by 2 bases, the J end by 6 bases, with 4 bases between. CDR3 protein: CASSLYSGELFF. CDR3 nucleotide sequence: TGTGCCAGCAGCTTATACTCCGGGGAGCTGTTTTTT.

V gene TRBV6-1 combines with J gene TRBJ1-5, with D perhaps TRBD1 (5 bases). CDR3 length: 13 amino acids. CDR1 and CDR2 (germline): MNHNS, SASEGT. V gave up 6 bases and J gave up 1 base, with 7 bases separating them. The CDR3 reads CASRTESNQPQHF. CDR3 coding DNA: TGTGCCAGCAGGACAGAGAGCAATCAGCCCCAGCATTTT.

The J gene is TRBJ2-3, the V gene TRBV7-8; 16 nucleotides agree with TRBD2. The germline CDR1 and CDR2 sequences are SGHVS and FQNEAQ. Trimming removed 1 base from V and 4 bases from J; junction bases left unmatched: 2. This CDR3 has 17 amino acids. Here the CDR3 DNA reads TGTGCCAGCAGCTTAGGGGGACTAGCGGGAGGGCCAGATACGCAGTATTTT. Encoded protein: CASSLGGLAGGPDTQYF.

The DNA for the CDR3 is TGTGCCAGCAGTGAGAGGTTAGCGGGAGTCGATGAGCAGTTCTTC. Translation gives CASSERLAGVDEQFF. This chain connects TRBV6-4 to TRBJ2-1, with 9 positions matching TRBD2. The trim removed 3 bases at V and 8 bases at J, leaving 8 bases unmatched. The CDR3 contains 15 residues. From germline, CDR1 is MRHNA and CDR2 SNTAGT.

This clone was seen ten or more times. In DNA, the CDR3 is TGTGCCAGCAGCTTAAGGCCACTCACAGATACGCAGTATTTT. It is translated as CASSLRPLTDTQYF. V is TRBV7-6 and J is TRBJ2-3; D call uncertain. The V and J ends lost 2 bases and 2 bases respectively, with 8 bases between them. The CDR3 length is 14 residues. Germline V gene data show CDR1 as SGHVS and CDR2 as FNYEAQ.

Written as DNA, the CDR3 is TGTGCCAGCTCACCTGCAGGTCCTGGCGCCTACAATGAGCAGTTCTTC. It specifies CASSPAGPGAYNEQFF. This rearrangement joins TRBV18 to TRBJ2-1; D unresolved. V was shortened by 3 bases and J by 2 bases, with 14 bases between the two germline ends. Looked up from germline, CDR1 is KGHSH and CDR2 is LQKENI. This CDR3 spans 16 amino acids.